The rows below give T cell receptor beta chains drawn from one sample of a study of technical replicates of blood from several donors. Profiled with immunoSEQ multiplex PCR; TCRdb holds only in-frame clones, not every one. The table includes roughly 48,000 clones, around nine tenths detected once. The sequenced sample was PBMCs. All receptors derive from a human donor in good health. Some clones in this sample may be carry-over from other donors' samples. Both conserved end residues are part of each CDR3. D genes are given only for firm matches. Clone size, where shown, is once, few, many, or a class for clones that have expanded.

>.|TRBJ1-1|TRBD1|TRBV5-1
CASSLGRTGDEAFF
TGCGCCAGCAGCTTAGGGAGGACAGGGGATGAAGCTTTCTTT
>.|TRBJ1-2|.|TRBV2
CASLRNGEAGYTF
TGTGCCAGCTTACGGAACGGGGAGGCGGGCTACACCTTC
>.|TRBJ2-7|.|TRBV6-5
CASSFQYEQYF
TGTGCCAGCAGTTTTCAATACGAGCAGTACTTC
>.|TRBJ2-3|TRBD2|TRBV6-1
CASSEVASSGSRNTQYF
TGTGCCAGCAGTGAAGTGGCGTCTAGCGGGAGCAGAAATACGCAGTATTTT
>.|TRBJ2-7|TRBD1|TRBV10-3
CAIREGQGAIEQYF
TGTGCCATCAGGGAGGGACAGGGGGCAATCGAGCAGTACTTC
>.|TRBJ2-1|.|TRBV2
CASLRLNYNEQFF
TGTGCCAGCCTAAGACTCAACTACAATGAGCAGTTCTTC
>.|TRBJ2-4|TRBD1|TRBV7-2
CASSSRTGQGGNIQYF
TGTGCCAGCAGCTCGAGAACCGGACAGGGGGGAAACATTCAGTACTTC
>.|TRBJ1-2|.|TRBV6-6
CASSYAGQEGYTF
TGTGCCAGCAGTTACGCAGGGCAGGAAGGCTACACCTTC
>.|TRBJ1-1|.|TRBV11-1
CASSPDGGGLVRTEAFF
TGTGCCAGCAGCCCAGACGGGGGGGGGCTGGTGAGGACTGAAGCTTTCTTT
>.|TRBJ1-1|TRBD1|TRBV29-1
CSVEYRGLSTEAFF
TGCAGCGTCGAATACAGGGGTTTGAGCACTGAAGCTTTCTTT
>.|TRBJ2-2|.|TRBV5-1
CASSPTVNTGELFF
TGCGCCAGCAGCCCGACAGTAAACACCGGGGAGCTGTTTTTT
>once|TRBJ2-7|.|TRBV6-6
CASSSPRGRRWHEQYF
TGTGCCAGCAGTTCCCCACGGGGTAGGAGGTGGCACGAGCAGTACTTC
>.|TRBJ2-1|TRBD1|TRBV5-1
CASSWGDRGSYNEQFF
TGCGCCAGCAGCTGGGGGGACAGGGGCTCCTACAATGAGCAGTTCTTC
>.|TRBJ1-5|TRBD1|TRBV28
CASSWDRNQPQHF
TGTGCCAGCAGCTGGGACAGGAATCAGCCCCAGCATTTT
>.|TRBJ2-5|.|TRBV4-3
CASSPSSGHQETQYF
TGCGCCAGCAGCCCGTCCTCTGGGCACCAAGAGACCCAGTACTTC
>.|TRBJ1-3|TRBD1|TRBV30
CAWAGTGGNTIYF
TGTGCCTGGGCCGGGACAGGTGGAAACACCATATATTTT
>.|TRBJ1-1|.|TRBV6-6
CASRAEGHTEAFF
TGTGCCAGCAGGGCGGAGGGTCACACTGAAGCTTTCTTT
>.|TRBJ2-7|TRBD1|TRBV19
CASSIQGAGYEQYF
TGTGCCAGTAGTATCCAGGGGGCGGGTTACGAGCAGTACTTC
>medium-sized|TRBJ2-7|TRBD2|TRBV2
CASRRGTSGTYEQYF
TGTGCCTCACGCCGGGGGACTAGCGGCACCTACGAGCAGTACTTC
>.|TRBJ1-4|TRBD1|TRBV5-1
CASAPGQGFEKLFF
TGCGCCAGCGCACCAGGACAGGGGTTCGAAAAACTGTTTTTT
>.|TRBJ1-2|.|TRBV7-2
CASSLDTFYGYTF
TGTGCCAGCAGCTTAGATACATTCTATGGCTACACCTTC
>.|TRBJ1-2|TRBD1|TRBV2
CASRETGGYGYTF
TGTGCCAGCAGGGAGACAGGGGGGTATGGCTACACCTTC
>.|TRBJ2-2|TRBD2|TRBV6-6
CASSRSGRATGELFF
TGTGCCAGCAGCCGCAGCGGGAGAGCCACCGGGGAGCTGTTTTTT
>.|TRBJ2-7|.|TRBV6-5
CASSYFREVREQYF
TGTGCCAGCAGTTACTTCAGGGAAGTCCGCGAGCAGTACTTC
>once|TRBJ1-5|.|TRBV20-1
CSARNYAAQHF
TGCAGTGCTAGGAACTATGCGGCCCAGCATTTT
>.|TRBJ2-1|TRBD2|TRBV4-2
CASSRGLAEYNEQFF
TGTGCCAGCAGCCGAGGACTAGCGGAGTACAATGAGCAGTTCTTC
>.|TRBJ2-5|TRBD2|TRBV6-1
CASSDSRGGHQETQYF
TGTGCCAGCAGTGATTCTCGGGGGGGGCACCAAGAGACCCAGTACTTC
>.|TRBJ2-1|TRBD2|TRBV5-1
CASSPSGAYNEQFF
TGCGCCAGCAGCCCGAGCGGGGCCTACAATGAGCAGTTCTTC
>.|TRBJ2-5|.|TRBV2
CASKGQIQETQYF
TGTGCCAGCAAGGGGCAGATCCAAGAGACCCAGTACTTC
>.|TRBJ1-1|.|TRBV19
CASSREPGTEAFF
TGTGCCAGTAGTCGAGAACCGGGGACTGAAGCTTTCTTT
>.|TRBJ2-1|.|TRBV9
CASSPRQTLYNNEQFF
TGTGCCAGCAGCCCCCGACAAACTCTTTACAACAATGAGCAGTTCTTC
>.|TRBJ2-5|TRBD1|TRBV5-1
CASSLLQGAETQYF
TGCGCCAGCAGCTTGCTTCAGGGGGCCGAGACCCAGTACTTC
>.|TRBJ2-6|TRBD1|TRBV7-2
CASSRDRWGSGANVLTF
TGTGCCAGCAGCCGGGACAGGTGGGGCTCTGGGGCCAACGTCCTGACTTTC
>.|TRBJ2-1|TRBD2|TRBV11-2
CASSLTSGSSYNEQFF
TGTGCCAGCAGCTTGACTAGCGGGAGCTCCTACAATGAGCAGTTCTTC
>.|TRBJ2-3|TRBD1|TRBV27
CASSQGAWVDTQYF
TGTGCCAGCAGTCAGGGGGCCTGGGTTGATACGCAGTATTTT
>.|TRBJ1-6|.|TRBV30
CACQRGNSPLHF
TGTGCCTGTCAAAGGGGTAATTCACCCCTCCACTTT
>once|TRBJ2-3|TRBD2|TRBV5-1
CASSFGLATDTQYF
TGCGCCAGCAGCTTCGGACTAGCGACAGATACGCAGTATTTT
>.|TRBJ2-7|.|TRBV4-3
CASSQITVSDEQYF
TGCGCCAGCAGCCAAATTACAGTCTCAGACGAGCAGTACTTC